Listed here is a single TCR beta chain. The antigen is unknown. The sample comes from a study of long-term antiretroviral therapy in people with HIV. Germline V gene lookup returns CDR1 MNHNS and CDR2 SASEGT. CDR3 length: 15 residues. Trimming removed 6 bases from V and 1 base from J, with 13 bases in between. Study conclusions and caveats: Post-ART diversity increased but stayed below transplant donor controls. Within the repertoire, clones expanded before ART were dominant at all time points.

Version v3.0 of the immunoSEQ assay was performed at survey level. Sequencing was designed to cover about 40,000-55,000 T-cell genomes in each sample. Profiled with immunoSEQ multiplex PCR; TCRdb holds only in-frame clones, not every one. The top ten hold roughly 10% of the sample, which has tens of thousands of clones, about 80% seen once. Specimens carried 1-10 million cryopreserved PBMC before DNA extraction. The TCR comes from a woman between 40 and 55 years old with HIV. J is TRBJ1-5 and V is TRBV6-1; possible D gene TRBD1, 6 bases. The source was unsorted PBMCs, collected 1.1 years before starting antiretroviral therapy. The CDR3 here is CASREQGGSNQPQHF. The CDR3 DNA follows: TGTGCCAGCAGGGAACAGGGCGGGAGCAATCAGCCCCAGCATTTT.